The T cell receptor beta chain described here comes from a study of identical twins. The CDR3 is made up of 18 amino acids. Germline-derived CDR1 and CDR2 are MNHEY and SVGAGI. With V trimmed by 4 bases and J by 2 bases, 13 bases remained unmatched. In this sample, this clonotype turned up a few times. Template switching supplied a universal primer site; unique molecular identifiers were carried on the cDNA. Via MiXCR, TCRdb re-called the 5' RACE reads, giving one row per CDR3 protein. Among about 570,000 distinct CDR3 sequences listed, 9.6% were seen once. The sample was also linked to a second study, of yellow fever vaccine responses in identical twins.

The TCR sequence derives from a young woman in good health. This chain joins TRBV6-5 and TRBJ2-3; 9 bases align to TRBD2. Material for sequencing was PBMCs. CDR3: CASSSDSRLAANTDTQYF. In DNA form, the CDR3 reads TGTGCCAGCAGTTCTGATTCAAGACTAGCGGCCAACACAGATACGCAGTATTTT.